A selection of T cell receptor beta chains follows, all from one sample in a study of sequential checkpoint blockade in melanoma. Only in-frame clones appear in the TCRdb table, and some are missing; sequencing was by immunoSEQ multiplex PCR. This sample has fewer than 35,000 clones; 75% to 90% occur once, and the top ten carry about a fifth. The sample in question was CD8+ T cells sorted from blood (inferred from file names), obtained from a patient given nivolumab and ipilimumab in sequence. The receptors here all came from a human donor with melanoma. CDR3s include the opening cysteine and the closing phenylalanine or tryptophan. D genes are given only for firm matches. Clone sizes are given selectively: once, few, many, or a class where the clone is expanded.

d_call: TRBD1; j_call: TRBJ1-5; v_call: TRBV6-1; clone_size: once; cdr3_nt: TGTGCCAGCAGTGTTGGACAGGGAGTAACCCAGCCCCAGCATTTT; cdr3_aa: CASSVGQGVTQPQHF
d_call: TRBD1; j_call: TRBJ1-1; v_call: TRBV9; clone_size: once; cdr3_nt: TGTGCCAGCAGCTCAGACCCTCAGGGGGAGGCTTTCTTT; cdr3_aa: CASSSDPQGEAFF
d_call: TRBD1; j_call: TRBJ1-1; v_call: TRBV10-3; clone_size: .; cdr3_nt: TGTGCCACGGATACAGGGGGGACTGAAGCTTTCTTT; cdr3_aa: CATDTGGTEAFF
d_call: .; j_call: TRBJ2-7; v_call: TRBV4-2; clone_size: .; cdr3_nt: TGTGCCAGCAGCCAAGGTCGAGACAACTCCTACGAGCAGTACTTC; cdr3_aa: CASSQGRDNSYEQYF
d_call: TRBD1; j_call: TRBJ2-7; v_call: TRBV5-6; clone_size: .; cdr3_nt: TGTGCCAGCAGCTGGGACAGGGGGCTCTACGAGCAGTACTTC; cdr3_aa: CASSWDRGLYEQYF
d_call: .; j_call: TRBJ1-3; v_call: TRBV1; clone_size: .; cdr3_nt: TGCACCAGCAGCCCGACGGGCTCTGGAAACACCATATATTTT; cdr3_aa: CTSSPTGSGNTIYF
d_call: .; j_call: TRBJ2-5; v_call: TRBV27; clone_size: .; cdr3_nt: TGTGCCAGCAGTCCGGAGGGGGGGGGCTTTCGAGAGACCCAGTACTTC; cdr3_aa: CASSPEGGGFRETQYF
d_call: TRBD1; j_call: TRBJ2-7; v_call: TRBV7-9; clone_size: .; cdr3_nt: TGTGCCAGCAGCCTCGGACAGGGAGTTTCCTACGAGCAGTACTTC; cdr3_aa: CASSLGQGVSYEQYF
d_call: TRBD2; j_call: TRBJ2-1; v_call: TRBV2; clone_size: .; cdr3_nt: TGTGCCAGCGAGTTGGGGAGGGGAAATGAGCAGTTCTTC; cdr3_aa: CASELGRGNEQFF
d_call: TRBD1; j_call: TRBJ2-4; v_call: TRBV28; clone_size: .; cdr3_nt: TGTGCCAGCAGTGGAAGGGACAGGGCTATTGTTCGTGACATTCAGTACTTC; cdr3_aa: CASSGRDRAIVRDIQYF
d_call: TRBD2; j_call: TRBJ2-3; v_call: TRBV7-8; clone_size: .; cdr3_nt: TGTGCCAGCAGCTTTCGGGGGGGCATAGATACGCAGTATTTT; cdr3_aa: CASSFRGGIDTQYF
d_call: TRBD1; j_call: TRBJ1-6; v_call: TRBV5-8; clone_size: .; cdr3_nt: TGTGCCAGCAGCTTGCCCGAACAGGGGAACGCTTCACCCCTCCACTTT; cdr3_aa: CASSLPEQGNASPLHF
d_call: .; j_call: TRBJ1-1; v_call: TRBV19; clone_size: .; cdr3_nt: TGTGCCAGTAGTATAGACCCACACAGGGAAACTGAAGCTTTCTTT; cdr3_aa: CASSIDPHRETEAFF
d_call: .; j_call: TRBJ2-6; v_call: TRBV4-3; clone_size: .; cdr3_nt: TGCGCCAGCAGCCCGCTACTCAATTCTGGGGCCAACGTCCTGACTTTC; cdr3_aa: CASSPLLNSGANVLTF
d_call: .; j_call: TRBJ1-1; v_call: TRBV19; clone_size: .; cdr3_nt: TGTGCCAGTACAGGGAATACTGAAGCTTTCTTT; cdr3_aa: CASTGNTEAFF
d_call: .; j_call: TRBJ2-2; v_call: TRBV29-1; clone_size: .; cdr3_nt: TGCAGCGTTAGATGGCAGACTACCACCGGGGAGCTGTTTTTT; cdr3_aa: CSVRWQTTTGELFF
d_call: .; j_call: TRBJ2-2; v_call: TRBV10-1; clone_size: .; cdr3_nt: TGCGCCAGCAGCCTGAAGCGTAACCGAGGGAAGCTGTTTTTT; cdr3_aa: CASSLKRNRGKLFF
d_call: .; j_call: TRBJ2-5; v_call: TRBV5-6; clone_size: .; cdr3_nt: TGTGCCAGCAGCTTGGTCGGCGGGGCCCAAGAGACCCAGTACTTC; cdr3_aa: CASSLVGGAQETQYF